This T cell receptor beta chain comes out of a study of regulatory T cells in long-lasting Graves disease. Germline CDR1 reads LNHDA; CDR2 reads SQIVND (reference sequence). After removal of 7 bases from V and 0 bases from J, the junction contained 17 bases not matched to a gene. CDR3 length equals 18 residues. Specified time point: newly diagnosed GD, antithyroid drugs for less than 3 months. PBMC RNA served as the TCR library source. Diagnosing Graves' disease relied on the American Thyroid Association guidelines. This clonotype turned up a few times. Building the TCR beta libraries relied on iRepertoire HTBI primers, and CDR3 regions underwent Arm-PCR. TCRdb itself ran the multiplex PCR reads through MiXCR, one entry per CDR3 protein. The sample includes about 240,000 distinct CDR3 sequences, 20% to 25% of them seen just once.

This chain links TRBV19 with TRBJ1-1; 7 bases match TRBD1. The sequenced sample was peripheral blood mononuclear cells (PBMCs), obtained at new diagnosis, from a patient treated with antithyroid drugs. This TCR derives from a female donor with Graves disease. The CDR3 reads CASTPVIEQGWVNTEAFF. CDR3 DNA sequence: TGTGCCAGTACCCCAGTAATCGAACAGGGGTGGGTGAACACTGAAGCTTTCTTT.